The TCR beta chain under discussion was sequenced for a study of CD8+ T cells in alopecia areata. At the level of the study: Affected scalp percentage gauged treated patients' severity.

From germline, CDR1 is SGHRS and CDR2 YFSETQ. This CDR3 is 11 amino acids long. With 6 bases removed from V and 6 bases from J, the gap between germline ends came to 6 bases. A word on this clone: Its cognate antigen is unknown.

Reverse transcription of extracted RNA yielded cDNA, which provided the sequencing template. Assay: immunoSEQ multiplex PCR; the TCRdb copy retains only in-frame clones and omits some. The sample lists 90,000 or so clones; around 47% were seen once. Study outcomes and limitations: Tofacitinib did not eliminate many expanded lesional clones from scalp or blood.

Regarding treatment: oral pan-JAK inhibitor, 5-10 mg twice daily. This material consisted of CD8+ T cells sorted from blood, taken at week 24, from a patient treated with tofacitinib. The TCR comes from a human donor with alopecia areata. J is TRBJ2-2 and V is TRBV5-1, with D uncertain. In nucleotides, the CDR3 is TGCGCCAGCACCCAATCCGGGGAGCTGTTTTTT. It encodes CASTQSGELFF.